This TCR beta chain was identified in a study of response to subunit inactivated influenza vaccine. Deletions cut 5 bases from V and 0 bases from J, with 10 bases between. This CDR3 spans 15 amino acids. Per the germline V gene, CDR1 is MNHEY and CDR2 is SMNVEV (reference sequence). Study-level points and caveats: Few additional T cells are recruited per seasonal influenza vaccination, authors suggested.

Using its own MiXCR run on the RT-PCR reads, TCRdb lists one record per CDR3 protein. The table lists some 850,000 distinct CDR3 sequences, less than 20% of them singletons. For this clonotype: Its antigen is not known.

The source of this sequence is a man in his fifties who received an inactivated influenza vaccine. The rearrangement uses TRBV27 and TRBJ1-4, with D possibly TRBD1 on 5 matching bases. The sample in question was PBMCs from blood, obtained 4 to 6 days after vaccination. The CDR3 nucleotides read TGTGCCAGCAGTCTGGCGACAGCAACTAATGAAAAACTGTTTTTT. This codes for CASSLATATNEKLFF.